The 23 T cell receptor beta chains in this list originate from one sample, sequenced in a study of blood T cell repertoires in COVID-19. TCRdb's copy holds only in-frame clones and misses some; the assay was immunoSEQ multiplex PCR. The sample consists of 300,000 to 350,000 clones, 87% of them appearing once. The source material was peripheral blood. All receptors derive from a man aged 25-45 years with COVID-19, enrolled during active disease.

V and J are TRBV6-2 or TRBV6-3 and TRBJ2-7; possibly TRBD2 for D (6 bases). Germline assignment: CDR1 MNHEY and CDR2 SVGEGT. V lost 0 bases to trimming and J lost 2 bases, with 11 bases between them. This CDR3 comprises 15 residues. CDR3 sequence reads: CASSYSTGTPYEQYF. The DNA of the CDR3 is TGTGCCAGCAGTTACTCGACCGGGACTCCCTACGAGCAGTACTTC.

The chain has TRBV28 and TRBJ1-5; TRBD1 aligns across 8 bases. V shed 0 bases, J shed 4 bases, and the junction held 5 bases outside the gene matches. CDR1 and CDR2 from the germline V gene are MDHEN and SYDVKM. The CDR3 runs 16 residues. The CDR3 sequence: CASSLWRTGQNQPQHF. In nucleotides, the CDR3 is TGTGCCAGCAGTTTATGGAGGACAGGGCAAAATCAGCCCCAGCATTTT.

The chain combines TRBV19 with TRBJ2-3; a weak D match, TRBD1 (7 bases). V lost 3 bases and J 2 bases, leaving 15 bases between the germline ends. Germline V gives CDR1 LNHDA, CDR2 SQIVND (reference sequence). The CDR3 is 16 residues long. CDR3 region: CASSIRQGGDTDTQYF. DNA for the CDR3: TGTGCCAGTAGTATTAGGCAGGGGGGAGACACAGATACGCAGTATTTT.

V is TRBV3-1 (or the pseudogene TRBV3-2) and J is TRBJ1-1; D remains ambiguous. V dropped 1 base and J dropped 3 bases, with 12 bases sitting between them. The CDR3 sequence is 15 residues long. Germline CDR1 LGHDT, CDR2 YNNKEL (reference sequence). As DNA, the CDR3 is TGTGCCAGCAGCCAAGGGAGCGGTTTGGACACTGAAGCTTTCTTT. It specifies CASSQGSGLDTEAFF.

This sequence joins TRBV18 and TRBJ2-3; possibly TRBD2 for D (5 bases). The CDR3 is 14 amino acids. The V and J ends lost 4 bases and 5 bases respectively, with 13 bases between them. CDR1 and CDR2 from the germline V gene are KGHSH and LQKENI. The CDR3 loop is CASSRVSEGDTQYF. As DNA, the CDR3 is TGTGCCAGCTCACGAGTCAGTGAGGGAGATACGCAGTATTTT.

The chain couples TRBV7-6 to TRBJ2-7; 11 bases agree with TRBD2. Germline values: CDR1 SGHVS, CDR2 FNYEAQ. After removal of 4 bases from V and 1 base from J, the junction contained 6 bases not matched to a gene. The CDR3 length is 16 residues. The CDR3 loop reads CASSWGGTSGSYEQYF. CDR3 in DNA: TGTGCCAGCAGCTGGGGAGGGACTAGCGGTTCCTACGAGCAGTACTTC.

The chain uses TRBV15 and TRBJ1-4, with D possibly matching TRBD1 (6 bases). The V end was cut by 2 bases, the J end by 4 bases, with 23 bases between. The CDR3 extends over 19 amino acids. From germline, CDR1 is LNHNV and CDR2 YYDKDF (reference sequence). CDR3: CATSRLQFLTRGGNEKLFF. For the CDR3, the DNA is TGTGCCACCAGCAGACTACAGTTTCTTACCAGAGGGGGTAATGAAAAACTGTTTTTT.

This rearrangement joins TRBV7-2 to TRBJ1-2; D gene uncertain. The CDR3 is 14 amino acids. CDR1 is SGHTA, CDR2 FQGNSA, per germline. V lost 4 bases to trimming and J lost 7 bases, with 16 bases between them. The CDR3 is CASSSGPSRGGYTF. The CDR3 nucleotides read TGTGCCAGCAGCTCCGGACCTTCCCGGGGTGGCTACACCTTC.

The CDR3 spells CASSPLASENEQYF. The CDR3, as DNA: TGTGCCAGCTCACCACTAGCGAGCGAAAACGAGCAGTACTTC. This chain joins TRBV18 and TRBJ2-7; D perhaps matches TRBD2 (5 bases). The CDR3 has 14 amino acids. The V gene lost 1 base and the J gene lost 5 bases, with 12 bases spanning the gap. Germline CDR1 and CDR2: KGHSH and LQKENI.

This rearrangement joins TRBV20-1 to TRBJ1-5; D possibly corresponds to TRBD1 (6 bases). Looked up from germline, CDR1 is DFQATT and CDR2 is SNEGSKA (reference sequence). The V end lost 3 bases, the J end lost 5 bases, and 8 bases lay between the germline ends. The CDR3 covers 12 residues. The CDR3 DNA reads TGCAGTGCTAGTAAGGGGGATCAGCCCCAGCATTTT. This sequence encodes CSASKGDQPQHF.

The J gene is TRBJ2-3, the V gene TRBV7-3, with D perhaps matching TRBD1 (6 bases). Germline V gives CDR1 SGHTA, CDR2 FQGTGA. The CDR3 spans 15 residues. V was clipped by 2 bases and J by 3 bases, with 12 bases between them. Here the CDR3 DNA reads TGTGCCAGCAGCTTAGGTCAGGGGTGGACAGATACGCAGTATTTT. Translated: CASSLGQGWTDTQYF.

V usage is TRBV29-1 and J usage is TRBJ2-7; 10 bases are shared with TRBD1. CDR3 length: 14 amino acids. The trim removed 5 bases at V and 1 base at J, leaving 5 bases unmatched. In germline, CDR1 is SQVTM, CDR2 ANQGSEA. The CDR3: CSVSGQGGSYEQYF. CDR3 coding DNA: TGCAGCGTTTCTGGACAGGGGGGGTCCTACGAGCAGTACTTC.

The chain recombines TRBV6-2 or TRBV6-3 with TRBJ1-5; D not certain. Looked up from germline, CDR1 is MNHEY and CDR2 is SVGEGT. The CDR3 is 16 amino acids. V was clipped by 2 bases and J by 2 bases, with 13 bases between them. CDR3 DNA sequence: TGTGCCAGCAGTTACACTGAACATCGGGGCAATCAGCCCCAGCATTTT. Translation gives CASSYTEHRGNQPQHF.

This chain links TRBV12-5 with TRBJ2-5; TRBD2 matches 11 bases. The CDR3 length is 17 residues. In germline, CDR1 is LGHNT, CDR2 FRNRAP. With 7 bases clipped from V and 2 bases from J, the junction kept 12 bases outside the gene matches. CDR3 in DNA: TGTGCTAGTGCCCCGGGACTAGCGGCCCCAATTCAAGAGACCCAGTACTTC. Protein product: CASAPGLAAPIQETQYF.

The CDR3 reads CATSDLRLAGAPDTQYF. DNA of the CDR3: TGTGCCACCAGTGATTTGCGCCTAGCGGGAGCCCCGGATACGCAGTATTTT. The chain combines TRBV24-1 with TRBJ2-3, with 10 bases fitting TRBD2. Germline loops: CDR1 KGHDR, CDR2 SFDVKD. The CDR3 has 17 amino acids. V shed 0 bases, J shed 6 bases, and the junction held 8 bases outside the gene matches.

The rearrangement links TRBV10-2 to TRBJ2-3, with TRBD1 as a possible D gene (5 bases). V lost 3 bases, J lost 2 bases, and 12 bases lay in between. The V gene's germline CDR1 is WSHSY and CDR2 SAAADI. This CDR3 comprises 15 residues. The CDR3 DNA reads TGCGCCAGCAGTGATCAGGGTGGGGTCACAGATACGCAGTATTTT. Amino acids: CASSDQGGVTDTQYF.

The chain links TRBV19 to TRBJ1-4, with D perhaps matching TRBD1 (5 bases). The CDR3 contains 14 residues. Germline V lookup: CDR1 LNHDA, CDR2 SQIVND (reference sequence). Deletions cut 5 bases from V and 0 bases from J, with 7 bases between. CDR3 in amino acids: CASSSGATNEKLFF. CDR3 sequence (DNA): TGTGCCAGTAGTTCGGGGGCAACTAATGAAAAACTGTTTTTT.

The V gene is TRBV7-2, the J gene TRBJ2-5, with D maybe TRBD2 (5 bases). The V and J ends lost 5 bases and 3 bases respectively, with 13 bases between them. Germline V gene data show CDR1 as SGHTA and CDR2 as FQGNSA. The CDR3 has 14 residues. CDR3 DNA sequence: TGTGCCAGCAGCCAAGAGGGCTGGGAAGAGACCCAGTACTTC. Protein sequence: CASSQEGWEETQYF.

J is TRBJ2-5 and V is TRBV27, with D maybe TRBD2 (7 bases). This CDR3 has 14 amino acids. Germline V gene sequence: CDR1 MNHEY, CDR2 SMNVEV (reference sequence). V was cut by 3 bases and J by 9 bases, with 17 bases left in between. As DNA, the CDR3 is TGTGCCAGCAGTTTGCGGGGGCGGGGAGGGGCCCAGTACTTC. Translated, it gives CASSLRGRGGAQYF.

The chain links TRBV4-2 to TRBJ2-7; D is undetermined. V lost 1 base, J lost 1 base, and 14 bases lay in between. The length of the CDR3 is 16 residues. From germline, CDR1 is LGHNA and CDR2 YNFKEQ. CDR3 protein: CASSQGSRVPSYEQYF. CDR3 DNA: TGTGCCAGCAGCCAAGGGTCGAGAGTACCATCCTACGAGCAGTACTTC.

The CDR3 region has the DNA TGTGCCAGCAGTTCCCGGCAGGCCTCCTCTGGAAACACCATATATTTT. This codes for CASSSRQASSGNTIYF. The chain links TRBV7-6 to TRBJ1-3; D is uncertain. The CDR3 has 16 amino acids. Germline V gene lookup returns CDR1 SGHVS and CDR2 FNYEAQ. Deletions cut 6 bases from V and 0 bases from J, with 15 bases between.

The rearrangement links TRBV7-2 to TRBJ1-6; perhaps TRBD1 as D (5 bases). Deletions cut 1 base from V and 9 bases from J, with 7 bases between. Germline CDR1 is SGHTA and CDR2 is FQGNSA. This CDR3 contains 13 residues. The CDR3 DNA reads TGTGCCAGCAGCTTAGAGGGGTTTTCACCCCTCCACTTT. Translation: CASSLEGFSPLHF. Looking up the rest from reference TRBV7-2 and TRBJ1-6 gives the full variable domain: GAGVSQSPSNKVTEKGKDVELRCDPISGHTALYWYRQSLGQGLEFLIYFQGNSAPDKSGLPSDRFSAERTGGSVSTLTIQRTQQEDSAVYLCASSLEGFSPLHFGNGTRLTVT.

The rearrangement links TRBV29-1 to TRBJ1-4; 8 nucleotides match TRBD1. This CDR3 is 13 amino acids long. V lost 5 bases and J lost 8; bases outside the gene matches: 7. Looked up from germline, CDR1 is SQVTM and CDR2 is ANQGSEA. CDR3 in DNA: TGCAGCGTTTTCGACAGGGGATTGGAAAAACTGTTTTTT. Protein sequence: CSVFDRGLEKLFF.